These 32 T cell receptor beta chains were all obtained from the same sample, sequenced in a study of neurological immune-mediated disorders (dated by TCRdb to about 2019). The library relied on 5' RACE. The instrument given in TCRdb is Illumina HiSeq 2500. The raw public reads went through TCRdb reprocessing: fastp at Q25, MiXCR clone calling, in-frame beta chains kept. Duplicate CDR3 protein sequences are folded into a single record with the most common DNA and genes. In this sample the table shows about 59,000 distinct CDR3 sequences, over 9.5% of which occur a single time. Of the sample, around 11% is held by the ten largest clones. Sequenced input: PBMCs. The receptors derive from a woman in her sixties or seventies with HTLV-1-associated myelopathy (HAM/TSP).

Ten or more counts support this clonotype. The chain couples TRBV5-5 to TRBJ2-2; TRBD1 aligns across 8 bases. There are 14 residues in the CDR3. Germline V gives CDR1 SGHKS, CDR2 YYEKEE (reference sequence). Unmatched junction bases numbered 3, after V lost 4 bases and J lost 4 bases. CDR3 bases: TGTGCCAGCAGCCTGACAGGGGCCACCGGGGAGCTGTTTTTT. This codes for CASSLTGATGELFF.

As concerns this clonotype: The junction differs from germline at one of its ends, possibly a read error. The chain joins TRBV29-1 to TRBJ2-3, with 8 nucleotides matching TRBD1. This CDR3 is 13 amino acids long. Germline V gene sequence: CDR1 SQVTM, CDR2 ANQGSEA. This CDR3 reads CSIDRGYTDTQYF. DNA of the CDR3: TGCAGCATTGACAGGGGATACACAGATACGCAGTATTTT.

This clonotype was counted many times. The chain couples TRBV6-6 to TRBJ2-1; D uncertain. The germline V and J ends were trimmed by 5 bases and 7 bases, with 6 bases remaining between them. This CDR3 is 11 amino acids long. Per germline, CDR1 MNHNY and CDR2 SVGAGI (reference sequence). The CDR3 bases are TGTGCCAGCAGTCAGGCGAATGAGCAGTTCTTC. Amino acids: CASSQANEQFF.

This clonotype was found many times. V gene TRBV5-1 combines with J gene TRBJ2-7, with 10 bases matching TRBD2. There are 15 residues in the CDR3. The germline gives CDR1 SGHRS, CDR2 YFSETQ. V was pared by 4 bases and J by 1 base, with 5 bases of the junction left unmatched. The CDR3 DNA reads as TGCGCCAGCAGCACCGGACTAGCGGAATCCTACGAGCAGTACTTC. It translates to CASSTGLAESYEQYF.

This chain connects TRBV5-1 to TRBJ2-2; the D is unclear. This CDR3 is 16 amino acids long. Trimming removed 5 bases from V and 2 bases from J, with 16 bases in between. In germline, CDR1 is SGHRS, CDR2 YFSETQ. In nucleotides, the CDR3 is TGCGCCAGCAGGGAGAGCGAAATAACAAACACCGGGGAGCTGTTTTTT. It is translated as CASRESEITNTGELFF.

The table lists this clonotype with many counts. This sequence joins TRBV10-2 and TRBJ2-7, with D possibly being TRBD1 (5 bases). The V gene's germline CDR1 is WSHSY and CDR2 SAAADI. This CDR3 region has 17 residues. The V and J ends lost 0 bases and 7 bases respectively, with 22 bases between them. The CDR3 bases are TGCGCCAGCAGTGAGTCGAGGCAGGGTAACTACTTCGGAGAGCAGTACTTC. This translates into CASSESRQGNYFGEQYF.

This clonotype was counted at least ten times. The chain links TRBV12-3 or TRBV12-4 to TRBJ1-3; D ambiguous. Trimming left V 1 base short and J 2 bases short, with 3 bases between. The CDR3 totals 13 residues. The CDR3, as DNA: TGTGCCAGCAGTTTAGGACCTGGAAACACCATATATTTT. The encoded protein is CASSLGPGNTIYF.

This clonotype occurred many times. The chain recombines TRBV5-1 with TRBJ2-4; tentatively, D is TRBD2 (6 bases). This CDR3 has 14 residues. Deletions cut 6 bases from V and 7 bases from J, with 17 bases between. Per the germline V gene, CDR1 is SGHRS and CDR2 is YFSETQ. Written as DNA, the CDR3 is TGCGCCAGCAAAGACCCGGGGGAAGGGAACATTCAGTACTTC. This encodes CASKDPGEGNIQYF.

This clonotype was detected many times. The CDR3 sequence is CSAGEKATDTQYF. The CDR3 nucleotides are TGCAGTGCGGGCGAGAAAGCCACAGATACGCAGTATTTT. The chain carries TRBV20-1 and TRBJ2-3; D not certain. Between the trimmed V and J ends, which lost 6 bases and 2 bases, there was a span of 12 bases. The CDR3 has 13 residues. CDR1 and CDR2 (germline): DFQATT, SNEGSKA (reference sequence).

This clonotype was detected many times. The genes are TRBV7-9 and TRBJ2-7; 9 bases match TRBD2. The CDR3 sequence is 18 residues long. Germline V CDR1 and CDR2: SEHNR, FQNEAQ (reference sequence). J lost 1 base, V lost 1 base, and 11 bases had no gene match. The CDR3 DNA sequence: TGTGCCAGCAGCTTAGGCAAGATGTCTAGCGGGAAGTCCTACGAGCAGTACTTC. This sequence encodes CASSLGKMSSGKSYEQYF.

This clonotype showed up many times. This chain uses TRBV9 with TRBJ2-2; 12 bases map to TRBD1. This CDR3 region has 14 residues. The germline V gene encodes CDR1 SGDLS and CDR2 YYNGEE. V was clipped by 4 bases and J by 8 bases; unmatched bases: 3. The CDR3 DNA follows: TGTGCCAGCAGCAAGGGACAGGGGGCGGGGGAGCTGTTTTTT. Encoded protein: CASSKGQGAGELFF.

In its sample, this clonotype was seen many times. The CDR3 DNA reads TGTGCCAGCAGCTCCGCGGTTAGGCTTGAAGCTTTCTTT. It codes for CASSSAVRLEAFF. V and J are TRBV7-9 and TRBJ1-1; D unresolved. The CDR3 length is 13 residues. Germline CDR1 reads SEHNR; CDR2 reads FQNEAQ (reference sequence). V lost 4 bases, J lost 7 bases, and 13 bases lay in between.

At least ten counts were recorded for this clonotype. The CDR3 DNA reads TGTGCCAGCGGCCCGGGACAGGCAAGCACAGATACGCAGTATTTT. It specifies CASGPGQASTDTQYF. The rearrangement links TRBV12-3 or TRBV12-4 to TRBJ2-3, with 8 nucleotides matching TRBD1. The CDR3 sequence is 15 residues long. J gave up 0 bases and V 8 bases, and 7 bases lay outside the gene matches.

In its sample, this clonotype was seen many times. V usage is TRBV3-1 and J usage is TRBJ2-7; TRBD1 might be the D (5 bases). This CDR3 has 14 residues. Germline V gives CDR1 LGHDT, CDR2 YNNKEL (reference sequence). V dropped 0 bases and J dropped 6 bases, with 12 bases sitting between them. This CDR3 reads CASSQELQGSEQYF. As DNA, the CDR3 is TGTGCCAGCAGCCAAGAGCTCCAGGGCAGCGAGCAGTACTTC.

V gene TRBV30 combines with J gene TRBJ2-3; D is perhaps TRBD2 (5 bases). V was shortened by 8 bases and J by 1 base, with 16 bases between the two germline ends. Germline V gene data show CDR1 as GTSNPN and CDR2 as SVGIG (reference sequence). This CDR3 is built from 14 residues. This CDR3 reads CAPNHCSGTDTQYF. CDR3 coding DNA: TGTGCCCCTAACCACTGTAGCGGCACAGATACGCAGTATTTT. Together with reference TRBV30 and TRBJ2-3, the CDR3 gives the full variable domain: SQTIHQWPATLVQPVGSPLSLECTVEGTSNPNLYWYRQAAGRGLQLLFYSVGIGQISSEVPQNLSASRPQDRQFILSSKKLLLSDSGFYLCAPNHCSGTDTQYFGPGTRLTVL.

The sample holds many counts of this clonotype. The gene calls are TRBV15 and TRBJ1-2, with D possibly TRBD1 on 5 matching bases. V was trimmed by 3 bases and J by 7 bases, leaving 15 bases between them. Germline V gene data show CDR1 as LNHNV and CDR2 as YYDKDF (reference sequence). CDR3 length: 14 amino acids. CDR3 sequence reads: CATSRARDPRGYTF. The CDR3 bases are TGTGCCACCAGCAGGGCCCGGGACCCCCGTGGCTACACCTTC.

In this sample, this clonotype turned up many times. This chain links TRBV5-5 with TRBJ1-1; D call uncertain. Trimming left V 3 bases short and J 7 bases short, with 13 bases between. Germline-derived CDR1 and CDR2 are SGHKS and YYEKEE (reference sequence). The CDR3 spans 13 residues. For the CDR3, the DNA is TGTGCCAGCAGCTATGGTCCCACGGATGAAGCTTTCTTT. Its protein product is CASSYGPTDEAFF. Full variable domain (missing parts from reference TRBV5-5 and TRBJ1-1): DAGVTQSPTHLIKTRGQQVTLRCSPISGHKSVSWYQQVLGQGPQFIFQYYEKEERGRGNFPDRFSARQFPNYSSELNVNALLLGDSALYLCASSYGPTDEAFFGQGTRLTVV.

This clonotype was picked up many times. The chain combines TRBV28 with TRBJ2-7; D not resolved. Germline V lookup: CDR1 MDHEN, CDR2 SYDVKM. The CDR3 is 13 residues long. V lost 6 bases and J 4 bases, leaving 13 bases between the germline ends. CDR3 residues: CASSTQMPYEQYF. CDR3 coding DNA: TGTGCCAGCAGCACACAAATGCCGTACGAGCAGTACTTC.

This clonotype was detected only a few times. J is TRBJ2-1 and V is TRBV7-2, with D possibly being TRBD2 (5 bases). V dropped 3 bases and J dropped 3 bases, with 6 bases sitting between them. CDR3 size: 13 residues. From germline, CDR1 is SGHTA and CDR2 FQGNSA. CDR3 protein: CASSLTNYNEQFF. CDR3 bases: TGTGCCAGCAGCTTGACTAACTACAATGAGCAGTTCTTC.

This clonotype occurred many times. The V gene is TRBV29-1, the J gene TRBJ2-6; D may be TRBD2 (6 bases). V lost 0 bases to trimming and J lost 2 bases, with 23 bases between them. Germline V gene lookup returns CDR1 SQVTM and CDR2 ANQGSEA. The CDR3 contains 20 residues. CDR3 in amino acids: CSVEDFVPGAGTAGANVLTF. The CDR3 region has the DNA TGCAGCGTTGAAGACTTCGTTCCGGGAGCCGGAACCGCTGGGGCCAACGTCCTGACTTTC.

The J gene is TRBJ2-3, the V gene TRBV19; tentative D call: TRBD2 (5 bases). Germline lookup yields CDR1 LNHDA and CDR2 SQIVND (reference sequence). This CDR3 is built from 11 residues. V lost 10 bases, J lost 4 bases, and 9 bases lay in between. CDR3: CATQEADTQYF. As DNA, the CDR3 is TGTGCCACCCAGGAGGCAGATACGCAGTATTTT.

Ten or more counts support this clonotype. Here the CDR3 DNA reads TGTGCCACCAGTATTAGCGGGAGGGGCGATGAGCAGTTCTTC. It specifies CATSISGRGDEQFF. The chain combines TRBV24-1 with TRBJ2-1, with 11 nucleotides matching TRBD2. Per germline, CDR1 KGHDR and CDR2 SFDVKD. V shed 6 bases, J shed 8 bases, and the junction held 5 bases outside the gene matches. CDR3 length equals 14 residues.

This clonotype was found many times. The V gene is TRBV20-1, the J gene TRBJ2-7; 7 positions agree with TRBD2. With 1 base clipped from V and 4 bases from J, the junction kept 7 bases outside the gene matches. Germline V gene sequence: CDR1 DFQATT, CDR2 SNEGSKA (reference sequence). This CDR3 contains 14 residues. The CDR3 loop is CSARGSAGEYEQYF. The CDR3 DNA reads TGCAGTGCTAGAGGTTCGGCGGGAGAATACGAGCAGTACTTC.

This clonotype was recorded at least ten times. The J gene is TRBJ2-3, the V gene TRBV5-6; D remains unclear. Germline assignment: CDR1 SGHDT and CDR2 YYEEEE. The length of the CDR3 is 17 residues. V was pared by 0 bases and J by 2 bases, with 16 bases between. CDR3 sequence: CASSLVVQTRSTDTQYF. CDR3 in DNA: TGTGCCAGCAGCTTGGTTGTCCAGACCCGTTCCACAGATACGCAGTATTTT.

To note about this clonotype: One base away lies a much larger clone, so this may be a sequencing read error. CDR3 protein: CASSSTGRAGELFF. CDR3 nucleotides: TGTGCCAGCAGTTCGACAGGACGGGCCGGGGAGCTGTTTTTT. This chain joins TRBV12-3 or TRBV12-4 and TRBJ2-2, with a tentative D call TRBD1 (6 bases). The V end was cut by 4 bases, the J end by 6 bases, with 12 bases between. The CDR3 contains 14 residues.

This clonotype was seen many times. The chain has TRBV5-1 and TRBJ2-5; D is perhaps TRBD2 (6 bases). The CDR3 consists of 14 residues. The germline V and J ends were trimmed by 3 bases and 7 bases, with 16 bases remaining between them. Germline V gene sequence: CDR1 SGHRS, CDR2 YFSETQ. Written as DNA, the CDR3 is TGCGCCAGCAGCTCAAAAGGCGACGGGGGGACCCAGTACTTC. Protein: CASSSKGDGGTQYF.

This clonotype was found once. This may arise from a read error, as a much more abundant clone is one base away. The rearrangement links TRBV6-2 or TRBV6-3 to TRBJ2-2, with D perhaps being TRBD1 or TRBD2 (5 bases each). The V gene lost 8 bases and the J gene lost 4 bases, with 17 bases spanning the gap. The CDR3 is 15 amino acids. Per the germline V gene, CDR1 is MNHEY and CDR2 is SVGEGT. The CDR3 DNA reads as TGTGCCAGCGGCGGACGGGACGGAATCACCGGGGAGCTGTTTTTT. Protein product: CASGGRDGITGELFF.

This clonotype showed up many times. The chain uses TRBV20-1 and TRBJ2-3, with 11 bases identical to TRBD2. CDR3 length: 14 residues. Germline assignment: CDR1 DFQATT and CDR2 SNEGSKA (reference sequence). V shed 8 bases and J 4 bases; nucleotides not matched to a gene: 8. Here the CDR3 DNA reads TGCAGTTGCACACTAGCGGGAGATCCAGATACGCAGTATTTT. It yields the protein CSCTLAGDPDTQYF.

Turning to this clonotype: A much larger clone sits a single nucleotide away, making a read error possible. This chain uses TRBV20-1 with TRBJ2-5; D is uncertain. Germline V gives CDR1 DFQATT, CDR2 SNEGSKA (reference sequence). With 8 bases removed from V and 4 bases from J, the gap between germline ends came to 11 bases. The CDR3 extends over 11 amino acids. CDR3 nucleotides: TGCAGTACTGTCCACGGAGAGACCCAGTACTTC. This translates into CSTVHGETQYF.

This clonotype showed up many times. The rearrangement joins TRBV5-1 to TRBJ2-2; D is possibly TRBD1 or TRBD2 (5 bases each). This CDR3 has 15 residues. Between the trimmed V and J ends, which lost 4 bases and 3 bases, there was a span of 13 bases. From germline, CDR1 is SGHRS and CDR2 YFSETQ. CDR3 protein: CASSRGQDYTGELFF. DNA for the CDR3: TGCGCCAGCAGCCGGGGCCAAGACTACACCGGGGAGCTGTTTTTT.

The chain is built from TRBV5-4 and TRBJ2-5; D not certain. V was cut by 4 bases and J by 3 bases, with 10 bases left in between. The CDR3 is 13 residues long. Germline CDR1 is SGHNT and CDR2 is YYREEE (reference sequence). This CDR3 is CASSPGSEETQYF. CDR3 DNA: TGTGCCAGCAGCCCCGGAAGCGAAGAGACCCAGTACTTC.

This clonotype was seen at least ten times. This chain links TRBV29-1 with TRBJ1-1; D not resolved. Looked up from germline, CDR1 is SQVTM and CDR2 is ANQGSEA. The length of the CDR3 is 13 residues. The germline V and J ends were trimmed by 7 bases and 1 base, with 13 bases remaining between them. The CDR3 sequence: CSGFEGANTEAFF. Here the CDR3 DNA reads TGCAGCGGGTTCGAAGGAGCGAACACTGAAGCTTTCTTT.